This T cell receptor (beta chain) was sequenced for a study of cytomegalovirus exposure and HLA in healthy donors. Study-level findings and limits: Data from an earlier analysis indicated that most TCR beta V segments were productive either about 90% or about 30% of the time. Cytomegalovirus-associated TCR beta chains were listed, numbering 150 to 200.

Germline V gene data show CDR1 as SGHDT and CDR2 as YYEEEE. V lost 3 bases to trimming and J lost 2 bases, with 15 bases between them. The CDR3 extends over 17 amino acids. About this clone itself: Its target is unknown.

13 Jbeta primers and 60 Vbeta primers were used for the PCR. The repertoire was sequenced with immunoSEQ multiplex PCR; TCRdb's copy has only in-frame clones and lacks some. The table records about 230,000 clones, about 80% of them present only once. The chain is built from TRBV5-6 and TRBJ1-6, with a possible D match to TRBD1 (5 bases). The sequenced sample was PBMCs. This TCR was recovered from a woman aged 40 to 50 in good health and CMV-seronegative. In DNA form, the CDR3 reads TGTGCCAGCAGCTCGGACCCAGGGTTACCCTATAATTCACCCCTCCACTTT. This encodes CASSSDPGLPYNSPLHF.